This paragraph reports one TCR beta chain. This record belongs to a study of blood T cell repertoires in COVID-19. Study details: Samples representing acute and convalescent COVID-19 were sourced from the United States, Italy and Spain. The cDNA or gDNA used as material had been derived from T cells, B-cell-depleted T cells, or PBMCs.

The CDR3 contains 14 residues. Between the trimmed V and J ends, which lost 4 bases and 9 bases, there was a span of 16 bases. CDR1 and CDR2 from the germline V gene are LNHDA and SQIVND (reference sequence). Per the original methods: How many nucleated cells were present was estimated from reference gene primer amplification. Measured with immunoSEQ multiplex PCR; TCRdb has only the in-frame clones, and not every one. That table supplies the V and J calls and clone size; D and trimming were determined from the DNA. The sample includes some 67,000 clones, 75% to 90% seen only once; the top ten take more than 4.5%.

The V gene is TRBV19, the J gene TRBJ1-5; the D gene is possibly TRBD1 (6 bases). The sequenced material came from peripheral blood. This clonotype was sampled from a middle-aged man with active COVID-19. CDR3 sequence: CASSTSQGRGPQHF. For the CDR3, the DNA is TGTGCCAGTAGTACCTCACAGGGCCGAGGGCCCCAGCATTTT.